What follows describes a single T cell receptor beta chain. The antigen remains unidentified. A read error may account for a junction end that differs from germline. This record comes from a study of shared clonotypes between healthy human individuals. The study's findings and limits: Compared with clonotypes that all four donors shared, non-shared clonotypes had lower generation probabilities.

The CDR3 contains 12 residues. The germline V gene has CDR1 KGHSH and CDR2 LQKENI. In replicate PCRs of sorted subsets, approximately 210 ng DNA, some 28,000 T cell genomes, was used. Original handling: Filtering differed because ImmunoSEQ produced junction-only sequences that carried no quality scores. The table came from immunoSEQ multiplex PCR; TCRdb's copy has only in-frame clones and leaves some out. That table furnishes V, J and clone size, whereas the DNA furnished D and trimming. The table lists some 1.5 million clones, roughly 98% of them singletons, with roughly 0.42% in the top ten. The rearrangement links TRBV18 to TRBJ2-7; D gene unclear. This clonotype was sampled from a man aged 25-45 years in good health. The sample comprised naive CD4+ T cells sorted from blood. The subset was: CD45RA+ positively selected. In DNA, the CDR3 is TGTGCCAGTTCACCACCATCCGGCGAGCAGTACTTC. Translated, it gives CASSPPSGEQYF.